This record looks at one TCR beta chain sequence and its context. In this sample, this clonotype turned up many times. Within one base of it there is no much larger clone, and no base qualities were kept. Sample treatment or condition, as interpreted from the label and publication: live attenuated yellow fever vaccine strain. A standard Ficoll-Paque protocol was used to isolate PBMCs from peripheral blood. For sorted memory subsets, RNA extraction was done with the RNeasy Micro Kit. The sample belongs to a study of T cells after yellow fever vaccination (dated 2019 in TCRdb). A note on the overall study: Memory subsets (EM, EMRA, CM and Tscm) were sorted on a BD FACS Aria III using CD3, CD45RA, CCR7 and CD95 staining. The SMART-Seq v4 Ultra Low Input RNA kit was used to prepare libraries from fractions with low cell numbers. To follow T-cell clones before and after primary and booster YFV17D yellow fever vaccination, bulk TCR alpha and beta repertoires were sequenced over time. Two healthy male donors, one aged 18 to 30 and one aged 30 to 40 years, made up the cohort. Blood samples were taken at several timepoints before and after primary and secondary immunization, and bulk PBMC replicates and cell subsets were isolated. Memory subsets were sorted on days 0, 15 and 45 and at 18 months following primary vaccination, and on days 0, 15 and 45 following the 30-year booster. The investigation overall reported the following: In the sorted memory subsets on day 0, nearly all of the vaccine-responding clonotypes fell below detection. The secondary T-cell response was weaker than the primary response but faster, peaking on day 5 instead of day 15. A small share of clonotypes was detected in both CD4 and CD8 compartments, with the overlap likely arising from convergent recombination. Because the study included only a couple of donors, the extent to which the findings can be generalized is limited. Computational filtering was needed because FACS-sorted repertoires could contain abundant contaminating clonotypes from the bulk population. After the booster, most clones that had expanded after primary vaccination were detected again (about 97% of CD4 and around nine tenths of CD8), suggesting broad maintenance of memory.

The reads were generated on an Illumina NovaSeq 6000. TCR cDNA was made using 5'RACE template switching, a step that added a universal primer site and unique molecular identifiers. cDNA synthesis was primed from both the TCR alpha and TCR beta constant segments. Library amplification used two PCR steps, and the second PCR step added sample barcodes and sequencing adapters. Sequencing of the libraries was done on either Illumina HiSeq 2500 (2x100 bp) or NovaSeq (2x150 bp). In the authors' own workflow: MIGEC handled demultiplexing of reads and collapsing into UMI consensus sequences, while MiXCR performed V(D)J alignment. Vaccine-responding clonotypes were defined with edgeR using replicate PBMC samples, requiring FDR below 0.01 and a log2 fold change above 5 up to day 15. Each bulk clonotype was labeled CD4 or CD8 based on which sequenced repertoire, CD4 or CD8, contained the clonotype at higher abundance. To estimate how each clone was distributed across memory phenotypes, clonotype frequencies in memory subsets were weighted by FACS-sorted cell numbers. TCRdb itself trimmed the public reads at Q25 with fastp, ran MiXCR and retained productive beta chains. Each record represents a unique CDR3 protein, reported with the most common genes and DNA among its rows. It is TCRdb's table, rather than the study itself, that gives the V and J calls and clone size. The sample table holds 27,000 or so distinct CDR3 sequences, of which under 5.5% were seen once. The ten largest clones take up about 40% of the sample.

The input for sequencing was PBMCs, either bulk or a sorted T-cell subset (CD4+, CD8+, memory, or dextramer-sorted; not recorded which), taken on the day of the yellow fever booster vaccination. The receptor was isolated from a man aged 18 to 29 who received the YFV17D yellow fever vaccine.

The DNA reads TGTGCCAGCAGTTCGTCACATCGGAAACTGTTTTTT. It translates as CASSSSHRKLFF. Recombination connected TRBV28 to TRBJ1-4, with no reliable assignment of the D segment. Per the germline V gene, MDHEN is the CDR1 and SYDVKM is the CDR2. The CDR3 measures 12 amino acids from cysteine to phenylalanine. The DNA shown is the 36-base CDR3, in frame from base 1. Deletion took 4 bases off V and 11 bases off J, with a span of 11 bases between the germline ends.